This T cell receptor beta chain emerged from a study of PD-1 blockade in mismatch repair-deficient tumors. Points from the study as a whole: After pembrolizumab, tumor-resident clones rose rapidly, then generally contracted before radiologic responses.

On this clone: The antigen remains unidentified.

Time point denoted: 10-day in vitro stimulation with candidate neoantigen peptide 6. PCR or immunohistochemistry showed mismatch repair deficiency in every enrolled patient. Cells were stimulated approximately nine days with each of about 7 ELISpot-reactive neoantigens. A no-peptide control culture served as baseline for clone fold changes. CDR1 and CDR2 from the germline V gene are KGHSH and LQKENI. Trimming stripped 2 bases from V and 5 bases from J, with 10 bases between. The CDR3 has 14 amino acids. Some clones are missing from TCRdb's copy, which holds only in-frame ones; the method was immunoSEQ multiplex PCR. The sample comprises approximately 15,000 clones, more than 85% of which are singletons, and 4.6% rests with the top ten.

This sequence joins TRBV18 and TRBJ2-1; no firm D call. This sequence was found in an adult with mismatch repair-deficient cancer. The sample consisted of cells cultured in vitro, taken from a patient treated with pembrolizumab. This CDR3 is CASSPATQDNEQFF. The CDR3 DNA follows: TGTGCCAGCTCACCAGCCACGCAGGACAATGAGCAGTTCTTC.